This TCR beta chain originates from a study of Tregs in tolerant kidney transplant recipients. Study-level findings and limits: Donor-specific Treg expansion exceeded global Treg expansion in tolerant patients, suggesting antigen drive.

The germline gives CDR1 SGDLS, CDR2 YYNGEE. The CDR3 has 14 amino acids. The ends were cut back, 2 bases at V and 1 base at J, with 9 bases in the middle. The nonmyeloablative bone marrow transplants came from related graft donors, with transient mixed chimerism. Unstimulated regulatory T cells (CD4+CD25+CD127-), CD4+CD25- non-regulatory cells, CD4 and CD8 cells were FACS-sorted from thawed PBMCs. This clone was seen once. Its antigen is not known. Clones were read by immunoSEQ multiplex PCR, and TCRdb kept only the in-frame ones, dropping some. The sample consists of around 50,000 clones, roughly nine tenths of them appearing once.

The rearrangement joins TRBV9 to TRBJ2-5, with a weak D call TRBD2 (6 bases). Sequenced here: CD8+ T cells from blood (PBMCs), sampled 24 months after the transplant. This receptor was identified in a human patient who received a combined kidney and bone marrow transplant. A share of the T cells may be of graft donor origin. The CDR3 DNA reads TGTGCCAGCAGCGTGGCCGGGGGCCAAGAGACCCAGTACTTC. Protein product: CASSVAGGQETQYF.